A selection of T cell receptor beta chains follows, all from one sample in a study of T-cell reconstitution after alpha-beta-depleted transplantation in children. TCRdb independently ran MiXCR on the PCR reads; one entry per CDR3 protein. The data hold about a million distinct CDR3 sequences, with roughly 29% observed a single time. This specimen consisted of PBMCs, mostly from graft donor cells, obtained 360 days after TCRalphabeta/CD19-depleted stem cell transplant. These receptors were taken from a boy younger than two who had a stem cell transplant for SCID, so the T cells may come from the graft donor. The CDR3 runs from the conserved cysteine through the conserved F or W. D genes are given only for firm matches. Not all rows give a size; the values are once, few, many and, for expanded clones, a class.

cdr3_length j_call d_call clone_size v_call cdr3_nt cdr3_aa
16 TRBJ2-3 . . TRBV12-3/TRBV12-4 TGTGCCAGCAGTCAACCGCCGACCCGCCCGGCAGATACGCAGTATTTT CASSQPPTRPADTQYF
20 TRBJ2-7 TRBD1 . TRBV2 TGTGCCAGCGCCACAATGGTGGTACCCGGGGCCGGGACAGAGCCGTACGAGCAGTACTTC CASATMVVPGAGTEPYEQYF
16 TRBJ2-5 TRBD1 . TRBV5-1 TGCGCCAGCAGCTTCTGGGGACAGGGGTCGCGAGAGACCCAGTACTTC CASSFWGQGSRETQYF
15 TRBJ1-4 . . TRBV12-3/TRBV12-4 TGTGCCAGCAGTTTATCGAGTGGTATGGGAGAAAAACTGTTTTTT CASSLSSGMGEKLFF
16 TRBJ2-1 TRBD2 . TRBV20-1 TGCAGTGCTCCCTCGGGTAGCGGGGGAACCTACAATGAGCAGTTCTTC CSAPSGSGGTYNEQFF
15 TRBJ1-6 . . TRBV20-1 TGCAGTGCTACGGACTGGAGCTCCTATAATTCACCCCTCCACTTT CSATDWSSYNSPLHF
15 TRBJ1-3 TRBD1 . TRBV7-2 TGTGCCAGCAGCTTACCACAGGGGTTGAGGAACACCATATATTTT CASSLPQGLRNTIYF
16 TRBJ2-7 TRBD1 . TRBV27 TGTGCCAGCAGTTTTCCAAAACAAAGACCCGGGACAGCGCAGTACTTC CASSFPKQRPGTAQYF
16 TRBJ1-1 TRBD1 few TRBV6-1 TGTGCCAGCAACTCCCGACAGGGTTATTCGAACACTGAAGCTTTCTTT CASNSRQGYSNTEAFF
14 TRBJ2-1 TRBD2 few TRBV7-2 TGTGCCAGCAGCTTACCGGGGGGGCTGAATGAGCAGTTCTTC CASSLPGGLNEQFF
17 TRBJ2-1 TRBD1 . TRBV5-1 TGCGCCAGCAGCTCTTCGACCACAGGGGGCTCCTACAATGAGCAGTTCTTC CASSSSTTGGSYNEQFF
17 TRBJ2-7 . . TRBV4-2 TGTGCCAGCAGCCAAGAGAGGATCGGGTTTAGCTCCTACGAGCAGTACTTC CASSQERIGFSSYEQYF
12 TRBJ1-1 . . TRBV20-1 TGCAGTGCTACCTATGGGGGCACTGAAGCTTTCTTT CSATYGGTEAFF
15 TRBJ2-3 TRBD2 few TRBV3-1 TGTGCCAGCAGCGAAGAGCGGGGGGGCCGAGATACGCAGTATTTT CASSEERGGRDTQYF
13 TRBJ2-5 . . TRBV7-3 TGTGCCAGCAGTCAATCATTGGGAGAGACCCAGTACTTC CASSQSLGETQYF
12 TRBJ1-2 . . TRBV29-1 TGCAGCGTTGTCGGGGGGCCCTATGGCTACACCTTC CSVVGGPYGYTF
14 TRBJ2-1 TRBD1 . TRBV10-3 TGTGCCATCAGTGACGACCGACAGGGCCTGGAGCAGTTCTTC CAISDDRQGLEQFF
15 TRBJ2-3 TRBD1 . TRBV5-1 TGCGCCAGCAGCCTGGGACAGGCGGACGATGATACGCAGTATTTT CASSLGQADDDTQYF
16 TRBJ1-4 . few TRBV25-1 TGTGCCAGCAGTGGGTCCGGAGCGGCAACTAATGAAAAACTGTTTTTT CASSGSGAATNEKLFF
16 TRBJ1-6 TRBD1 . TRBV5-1 TGCGCCAGCAGCCCATCGCCCGGGACAGAGAATTCACCCCTCCACTTT CASSPSPGTENSPLHF
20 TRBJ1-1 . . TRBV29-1 TGCAGCGTCCACCGAATGGGTCTACAGGACTCCGAGAAGGCGGGTACTGAAGCTTTCTTT CSVHRMGLQDSEKAGTEAFF
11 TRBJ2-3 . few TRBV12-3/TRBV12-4 TGTGCCAGCAGTTTTACCCAAGAGCAGTATTTT CASSFTQEQYF
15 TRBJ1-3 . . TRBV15 TGTGCCACCAGCAGAGATTTTCTAGAAGGAAACACCATATATTTT CATSRDFLEGNTIYF
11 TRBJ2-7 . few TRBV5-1 TGCGCCAGCAGCGGAGGTGACGAGCAGTACTTC CASSGGDEQYF
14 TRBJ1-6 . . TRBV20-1 TGCAGTGCGGGGGGGACCGCCTATAATTCACCCCTCCACTTT CSAGGTAYNSPLHF
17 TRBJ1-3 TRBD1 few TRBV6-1 TGTGCCAGCACCCAAACCCGGAACAGGGGGTCTGGAAACACCATATATTTT CASTQTRNRGSGNTIYF
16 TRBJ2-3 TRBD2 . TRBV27 TGTGCCAGCAGTGAGGTTAGCGGGGGGGCATTAGATACGCAGTATTTT CASSEVSGGALDTQYF
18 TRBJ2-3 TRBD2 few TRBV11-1 TGTGCCAGCAGCACCTGGGATAGACTAGCGGGGGGCACAGATACGCAGTATTTT CASSTWDRLAGGTDTQYF
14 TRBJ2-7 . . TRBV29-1 TGCAGCGTTGAAGATAAGCAGGGGAGGAACGAGCAGTACTTC CSVEDKQGRNEQYF
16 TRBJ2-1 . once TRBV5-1 TGCGCCAGCAGCTTGGAAGGCCTAGCGAACTACAATGAGCAGTTCTTC CASSLEGLANYNEQFF